The 30 T cell receptor beta chains listed next were all sequenced from one sample in a study of OX40 agonist ivuxolimab in advanced cancers. Sequencing used immunoSEQ multiplex PCR; TCRdb keeps in-frame clones, though not all of them. The repertoire holds 57,000 or so clones, with 86% as singletons. Sequenced material: CD4+ or CD8+ T cells sorted from blood, taken in a trial of the OX40 agonist ivuxolimab. Receptors were obtained from an adult with an advanced solid tumor such as melanoma, head and neck, liver or kidney cancer.

This chain uses TRBV6-1 with TRBJ1-5, with a tentative D call TRBD1 (6 bases). The CDR3 totals 14 residues. The V gene lost 8 bases and the J gene lost 2 bases, with 13 bases spanning the gap. CDR1 and CDR2 from the germline V gene are MNHNS and SASEGT. This CDR3 is CASEQGQRNQPQHF. In DNA, the CDR3 is TGTGCCAGCGAACAGGGTCAACGCAATCAGCCCCAGCATTTT.

The gene calls are TRBV18 and TRBJ2-5; D may match TRBD1 or TRBD2 (5 bases each). The CDR3 runs to 11 residues. The germline CDR1 and CDR2 sequences are KGHSH and LQKENI. V was trimmed by 6 bases and J by 5 bases, leaving 7 bases between them. This CDR3 is CASSREETQYF. The CDR3, as DNA: TGTGCCAGCTCCAGGGAGGAGACCCAGTACTTC.

The rearrangement uses TRBV7-2 and TRBJ1-5, with D uncertain. The CDR3 is made up of 14 amino acids. The V gene's germline CDR1 is SGHTA and CDR2 FQGNSA. The V and J ends lost 4 bases and 0 bases respectively, with 7 bases between them. CDR3 in amino acids: CASSWGDSNQPQHF. Written as DNA, the CDR3 is TGTGCCAGCAGCTGGGGTGATAGCAATCAGCCCCAGCATTTT.

The rearrangement joins TRBV4-2 to TRBJ2-5; 7 bases fit TRBD2. The V segment lost 4 bases and the J segment 5 bases; nucleotides outside the gene matches: 4. Per the germline V gene, CDR1 is LGHNA and CDR2 is YNFKEQ. The CDR3 extends over 13 amino acids. The CDR3 coding sequence is TGTGCCAGCAGCCGGGGGGGTACGGAGACCCAGTACTTC. Its protein product is CASSRGGTETQYF.

This clone has only a few counts. This chain joins TRBV13 and TRBJ2-7; TRBD2 might be the D (5 bases). Germline-derived CDR1 and CDR2 are PRHDT and FYEKMQ (reference sequence). V lost 2 bases to trimming and J lost 3 bases, with 11 bases between them. The CDR3 consists of 14 residues. In DNA, the CDR3 is TGTGCCAGCAGCTTAAGACTAAACGTCTACGAGCAGTACTTC. Translation: CASSLRLNVYEQYF.

The V call is TRBV7-3, the J call TRBJ2-1; maybe TRBD1 (6 bases). Germline CDR1 reads SGHTA; CDR2 reads FQGTGA. V was clipped by 1 base and J by 6 bases, with 13 bases between them. This CDR3 contains 15 residues. In DNA form, the CDR3 reads TGTGCCAGCAGCTTAAAGCACAGGGTGATCAATGAGCAGTTCTTC. Protein product: CASSLKHRVINEQFF.

The V call is TRBV7-3, the J call TRBJ2-2; a weak D match, TRBD1 (6 bases). CDR3 length: 16 amino acids. The germline gives CDR1 SGHTA, CDR2 FQGTGA. The ends were cut back, 3 bases at V and 0 bases at J, with 11 bases in the middle. CDR3 loop: CASSFTGTTNTGELFF. The CDR3 coding sequence is TGTGCCAGCAGCTTTACCGGGACAACGAACACCGGGGAGCTGTTTTTT. The full variable domain, its missing parts supplied by reference TRBV7-3 and TRBJ2-2, is GAGVSQTPSNKVTEKGKYVELRCDPISGHTALYWYRQSLGQGPEFLIYFQGTGAADDSGLPNDRFFAVRPEGSVSTLKIQRTERGDSAVYLCASSFTGTTNTGELFFGEGSRLTVL.

J is TRBJ2-7 and V is TRBV6-6; 9 bases align to TRBD2. The V gene's germline CDR1 is MNHNY and CDR2 SVGAGI (reference sequence). The trim removed 6 bases at V and 9 bases at J, leaving 9 bases unmatched. The CDR3 covers 13 residues. The CDR3 here is CASSHGLASSQYF. The DNA for the CDR3 is TGTGCCAGCAGCCACGGACTAGCGAGTTCGCAGTACTTC.

This clone was seen a few times. The genes are TRBV15 and TRBJ2-7, with TRBD1 matching over 9 bases. Germline V CDR1 and CDR2: LNHNV, YYDKDF (reference sequence). The CDR3 consists of 15 residues. V trimming: 5 bases; J trimming: 2 bases; junction bases outside the gene matches: 7. Written as DNA, the CDR3 is TGTGCCACCAGCGGGGGACAGGGAAGTACCTACGAGCAGTACTTC. It specifies CATSGGQGSTYEQYF. Complete variable domain (other parts from reference TRBV15 and TRBJ2-7): DAMVIQNPRYQVTQFGKPVTLSCSQTLNHNVMYWYQQKSSQAPKLLFHYYDKDFNNEADTPDNFQSRRPNTSFCFLDIRSPGLGDTAMYLCATSGGQGSTYEQYFGPGTRLTVT.

The rearrangement uses TRBV7-2 and TRBJ2-6, with D perhaps matching TRBD1 (6 bases). This CDR3 is 18 amino acids long. Germline V gene lookup returns CDR1 SGHTA and CDR2 FQGNSA. With 4 bases removed from V and 1 base from J, the gap between germline ends came to 17 bases. DNA for the CDR3: TGTGCCAGCAGCTCAGAGACAGGAATTATGTCTGGGGCCAACGTCCTGACTTTC. Its protein product is CASSSETGIMSGANVLTF.

The V call is TRBV21-1, the J call TRBJ1-2; the D segment call TRBD1 is taken from the table without a DNA check. TRBV21-1 is given as a pseudogene. The CDR3 spans 13 residues. The CDR3 is CASKPDRPYGYTF. For the CDR3, the DNA is TGTGCCAGCAAGCCGGACAGGCCCTATGGCTACACCTTC.

The V call is TRBV7-2, the J call TRBJ1-1, with 8 bases fitting TRBD1. V trimming: 4 bases; J trimming: 7 bases; junction bases outside the gene matches: 5. This CDR3 has 13 amino acids. CDR1 SGHTA and CDR2 FQGNSA come from the germline V gene. CDR3: CASSSGQVHEAFF. For the CDR3, the DNA is TGTGCCAGCAGCTCGGGACAGGTACATGAAGCTTTCTTT.

CDR3 nucleotides: TGTGCCAGCAGCGTAGGGGTTATGAACACTGAAGCTTTCTTT. It encodes CASSVGVMNTEAFF. The chain combines TRBV9 with TRBJ1-1; D is uncertain. Germline CDR1 is SGDLS and CDR2 is YYNGEE. The CDR3 runs 14 residues. V was cut by 0 bases and J by 0 bases, with 6 bases left in between.

This clone was recorded a few times. The chain has TRBV28 and TRBJ1-2; 10 bases align to TRBD1. The J segment lost 5 bases and the V segment lost 5 bases, leaving 8 bases of the junction unmatched. This CDR3 has 15 amino acids. Germline CDR1 is MDHEN and CDR2 is SYDVKM. CDR3 coding DNA: TGTGCCAGCAGTACCCCGACAGGGGGCTCTTATGGCTACACCTTC. It yields the protein CASSTPTGGSYGYTF.

This chain uses TRBV19 with TRBJ2-2; 8 nucleotides match TRBD1. V lost 6 bases to trimming and J lost 6 bases; unmatched junction nucleotides: 6. The CDR3 has 14 amino acids. Germline CDR1 LNHDA, CDR2 SQIVND (reference sequence). CDR3 sequence reads: CASSPGGVAGELFF. The CDR3 DNA reads as TGTGCCAGTAGCCCAGGGGGCGTAGCCGGGGAGCTGTTTTTT. The full variable domain, its missing parts supplied by reference TRBV19 and TRBJ2-2, is DGGITQSPKYLFRKEGQNVTLSCEQNLNHDAMYWYRQDPGQGLRLIYYSQIVNDFQKGDIAEGYSVSREKKESFPLTVTSAQKNPTAFYLCASSPGGVAGELFFGEGSRLTVL.

The chain recombines TRBV7-2 with TRBJ1-1; no reliable D call. This CDR3 spans 16 amino acids. Per germline, CDR1 SGHTA and CDR2 FQGNSA. V gave up 3 bases and J gave up 4 bases, with 18 bases separating them. The CDR3 nucleotides are TGTGCCAGCAGCTTTGATGGGCGAAACGCGAGCACTGAAGCTTTCTTT. It encodes CASSFDGRNASTEAFF.

V and J are TRBV7-8 and TRBJ1-5; tentative D call: TRBD1 (5 bases). This CDR3 spans 17 amino acids. Germline V gene sequence: CDR1 SGHVS, CDR2 FQNEAQ. Trimming removed 3 bases from V and 3 bases from J, with 18 bases in between. The DNA of the CDR3 is TGTGCCAGCAGCTTGTCCCCGGTAAGGGGCCTCAATCAGCCCCAGCATTTT. Translation: CASSLSPVRGLNQPQHF.

This clone appeared a single time. The chain carries TRBV6-5 and TRBJ2-3, with a weak D call TRBD2 (5 bases). Germline assignment: CDR1 MNHEY and CDR2 SVGAGI. The CDR3 is 15 residues long. The V end was cut by 3 bases, the J end by 4 bases, with 14 bases between. CDR3 region: CASSYAGRGPDTQYF. The CDR3 coding sequence is TGTGCCAGCAGTTATGCGGGCCGAGGACCAGATACGCAGTATTTT.

CDR3 in amino acids: CASSLGPPGNIQYF. The CDR3 coding sequence is TGTGCCAGCAGCTTAGGCCCCCCGGGAAACATTCAGTACTTC. The V call is TRBV11-3, the J call TRBJ2-4; no clear D. Trimming removed 1 base from V and 6 bases from J, with 10 bases in between. Per the germline V gene, CDR1 is SGHNT and CDR2 is YENEEA. The CDR3 spans 14 residues.

This clone has more than one count but fewer than ten. The J gene is TRBJ1-3, the V gene TRBV25-1; D is uncertain. V dropped 5 bases and J dropped 2 bases, with 1 base sitting between them. Germline lookup yields CDR1 MGHDK and CDR2 SYGVNS. This CDR3 is 11 amino acids long. The DNA of the CDR3 is TGTGCCAGCAGTCCTGGAAACACCATATATTTT. It codes for CASSPGNTIYF.

CDR3 DNA sequence: TGTGCCAGCAGCTACGAGGTCTCTGGGGCCAACGTCCTGACTTTC. Its protein is CASSYEVSGANVLTF. The rearrangement links TRBV11-3 to TRBJ2-6; D not certain. Deletions cut 4 bases from V and 0 bases from J, with 7 bases between. CDR3 length: 15 residues. CDR1 SGHNT and CDR2 YENEEA come from the germline V gene.

This clone was seen more than once but under ten times. This chain links TRBV5-5 with TRBJ2-3; 10 bases are a match to TRBD2. The CDR3 length is 17 residues. CDR1 SGHKS and CDR2 YYEKEE come from the germline V gene (reference sequence). Losses at the gene ends were 1 base for V and 1 base for J; bases not matched to a gene: 6. The DNA of the CDR3 is TGTGCCAGCAGCTTGCGACTAGCGGGTCCCGGCACAGATACGCAGTATTTT. It translates to CASSLRLAGPGTDTQYF. The full variable domain, completed using reference TRBV5-5 and TRBJ2-3, is DAGVTQSPTHLIKTRGQQVTLRCSPISGHKSVSWYQQVLGQGPQFIFQYYEKEERGRGNFPDRFSARQFPNYSSELNVNALLLGDSALYLCASSLRLAGPGTDTQYFGPGTRLTVL.

This chain connects TRBV7-2 to TRBJ2-7; no clear D. This CDR3 has 11 residues. V was shortened by 6 bases and J by 5 bases, with 8 bases between the two germline ends. Germline values: CDR1 SGHTA, CDR2 FQGNSA. DNA for the CDR3: TGTGCCAGCAGGACAACTAACGAGCAGTACTTC. Protein product: CASRTTNEQYF.

The chain links TRBV2 to TRBJ2-2, with 11 bases matching TRBD1. The CDR3 has 15 amino acids. V shed 10 bases and J 5 bases; nucleotides not matched to a gene: 9. Germline lookup yields CDR1 SNHLY and CDR2 FYNNEI. The CDR3: CATTGGQGGTGELFF. CDR3 DNA: TGTGCCACCACGGGGGGACAGGGGGGGACCGGGGAGCTGTTTTTT.

This chain uses TRBV28 with TRBJ2-5; D possibly corresponds to TRBD1 (5 bases). Germline loops: CDR1 MDHEN, CDR2 SYDVKM. Between the trimmed V and J ends, which lost 2 bases and 1 base, there was a span of 11 bases. This CDR3 has 15 residues. CDR3: CASSLSPRGQETQYF. For the CDR3, the DNA is TGTGCCAGCAGTTTAAGTCCAAGGGGCCAAGAGACCCAGTACTTC.

V and J are TRBV5-1 and TRBJ1-1, with D possibly matching TRBD1 (5 bases). The germline gives CDR1 SGHRS, CDR2 YFSETQ. V was cut by 4 bases and J by 5 bases, with 15 bases left in between. The CDR3 totals 14 residues. The CDR3: CASSRRGEGTEAFF. CDR3 DNA sequence: TGCGCCAGCAGCAGGCGGGGGGAGGGGACTGAAGCTTTCTTT.

The CDR3 protein is CASSLTPYNEQFF. The CDR3 DNA reads as TGTGCCAGCAGCCTTACCCCCTACAATGAGCAGTTCTTC. This chain joins TRBV11-3 and TRBJ2-1; unclear D gene. The germline gives CDR1 SGHNT, CDR2 YENEEA. The CDR3 runs to 13 residues. The V and J ends lost 5 bases and 2 bases respectively, with 7 bases between them.

In this sample, this clone turned up once. V and J are TRBV14 and TRBJ1-2, with D possibly TRBD1 on 5 matching bases. With 0 bases removed from V and 6 bases from J, the gap between germline ends came to 11 bases. Per germline, CDR1 SGHDN and CDR2 FVKESK. The CDR3 covers 14 residues. In DNA form, the CDR3 reads TGTGCCAGCAGCCAAGAAAACAGGCGCGATGGCTACACCTTC. It specifies CASSQENRRDGYTF.

The V call is TRBV6-4, the J call TRBJ1-2, with D possibly matching TRBD1 (5 bases). With 8 bases removed from V and 3 bases from J, the gap between germline ends came to 13 bases. Germline V gene sequence: CDR1 MRHNA, CDR2 SNTAGT. The length of the CDR3 is 13 residues. The DNA for the CDR3 is TGTGCCAGCGAGGAGGGGCACGACTATGGCTACACCTTC. It encodes CASEEGHDYGYTF.

The chain links TRBV5-8 to TRBJ2-5; D remains unclear. The J call may not be correct, given that the DNA end is closer to TRBJ2-7. Germline assignment: CDR1 SGHTS and CDR2 YDEGEE. The CDR3 covers 17 residues. In DNA form, the CDR3 reads TGTGCCAGCAGCCCCCGTGGAGAAAGGATCGCCACCTACGAGCAGTACTTC. This translates into CASSPRGERIATYEQYF.